The 8 T cell receptor beta chains listed next were all sequenced from one sample in a study of T cell responses to AZD1222 COVID-19 vaccine. Sequenced by immunoSEQ multiplex PCR; TCRdb stores in-frame clones only, minus some. The profile shows 110,000 or so clones, roughly 89% of them singletons. This sample comprised peripheral blood, obtained on day 0 of MenACWY control vaccination. Source of these receptors: an adult in good health.

As to this clone: Other DNA sequences in this specimen translate into the identical CDR3. The chain links TRBV3-1 (or the pseudogene TRBV3-2) to TRBJ1-2; D perhaps matches TRBD1 (5 bases). Germline loops: CDR1 LGHDT, CDR2 YNNKEL (reference sequence). The CDR3 contains 15 residues. The V gene lost 1 base and the J gene lost 0 bases, with 9 bases spanning the gap. CDR3 amino acids: CASSQAGTANYGYTF. The DNA for the CDR3 is TGTGCCAGCAGCCAAGCAGGGACCGCTAACTATGGCTACACCTTC.

This clone was seen once. The rearrangement uses TRBV5-5 and TRBJ1-2; 10 bases are a match to TRBD1. The J segment lost 8 bases and the V segment lost 0 bases, leaving 13 bases of the junction unmatched. CDR3 length: 17 residues. Per germline, CDR1 SGHKS and CDR2 YYEKEE (reference sequence). CDR3 loop: CASSLVLGTGASRGYTF. CDR3 nucleotides: TGTGCCAGCAGCTTGGTATTAGGGACAGGGGCTTCTCGAGGCTACACCTTC.

The CDR3 sequence is CASSFQGAAGYTF. In nucleotides, the CDR3 is TGTGCCAGCAGTTTCCAGGGGGCGGCTGGCTACACCTTC. The V call is TRBV28, the J call TRBJ1-2; 8 bases line up with TRBD1. Germline-derived CDR1 and CDR2 are MDHEN and SYDVKM. The CDR3 has 13 amino acids. Losses at the gene ends were 3 bases for V and 7 bases for J; bases not matched to a gene: 4.

V is TRBV27 and J is TRBJ2-5, with 8 nucleotides matching TRBD2. Germline CDR1 MNHEY, CDR2 SMNVEV (reference sequence). Trimming took 10 bases from V and 2 from J; bases not matched to a gene: 9. The CDR3 consists of 14 residues. The CDR3 spells CATYRGGLQETQYF. The CDR3 bases are TGTGCCACCTACCGGGGGGGCTTACAAGAGACCCAGTACTTC.

This clone has just a few counts. The V gene is TRBV12-3 or TRBV12-4, the J gene TRBJ2-1; tentatively, D is TRBD1 or TRBD2 (5 bases each). V lost 5 bases and J 4 bases, leaving 9 bases between the germline ends. The CDR3 is made up of 13 amino acids. CDR3 protein: CASSPGPYNEQFF. The CDR3 DNA reads TGTGCCAGCAGTCCGGGACCTTACAATGAGCAGTTCTTC.

The chain employs TRBV6-2 or TRBV6-3 and TRBJ2-7, with TRBD2 matching over 8 bases. Germline CDR1 is MNHEY and CDR2 is SVGEGT. This CDR3 has 14 residues. Trimming at V came to 5 bases and at J to 4 bases, leaving 7 bases not matched to a gene. In nucleotides, the CDR3 is TGTGCCAGCAGTAGGAGTAGCGGGGAGTACGAGCAGTACTTC. As protein: CASSRSSGEYEQYF.

V usage is TRBV5-1 and J usage is TRBJ1-4; D is undetermined. CDR3 length: 15 residues. Looked up from germline, CDR1 is SGHRS and CDR2 is YFSETQ. Trimming shortened V by 2 bases and J by 0 bases, and 8 bases separated the two germline ends. CDR3 loop: CASSFEPATNEKLFF. The CDR3 DNA follows: TGCGCCAGCAGCTTTGAACCTGCAACTAATGAAAAACTGTTTTTT. The whole variable domain, remainder taken from reference TRBV5-1 and TRBJ1-4, is KAGVTQTPRYLIKTRGQQVTLSCSPISGHRSVSWYQQTPGQGLQFLFEYFSETQRNKGNFPGRFSGRQFSNSRSEMNVSTLELGDSALYLCASSFEPATNEKLFFGSGTQLSVL.

The J gene is TRBJ1-5, the V gene TRBV5-6, with TRBD1 as a possible D gene (5 bases). Trimming pared 2 bases from V and 3 bases from J, leaving 9 bases between. This CDR3 has 14 residues. Germline V gives CDR1 SGHDT, CDR2 YYEEEE. CDR3 sequence: CASSFDRANQPQHF. The CDR3 DNA is TGTGCCAGCAGCTTCGACAGAGCCAATCAGCCCCAGCATTTT. Variable domain in full (rest from reference TRBV5-6 and TRBJ1-5): DAGVTQSPTHLIKTRGQQVTLRCSPKSGHDTVSWYQQALGQGPQFIFQYYEEEERQRGNFPDRFSGHQFPNYSSELNVNALLLGDSALYLCASSFDRANQPQHFGDGTRLSIL.